The next 4 T cell receptor beta chains were all read from a single sample in a study of Ad26.COV2.S vaccination and SARS-CoV-2 variants. Sample treatment: about 20 received Ad26.COV2.S at low or high dose, single or two shots; 5 received placebo; per-sample allocation not given. Each sample was drawn 63 days after the first injection (of vaccine or placebo). Sequencing used immunoSEQ multiplex PCR; TCRdb keeps in-frame clones, though not all of them. The sample records about 400,000 clones, about four fifths being singletons. Material: peripheral blood, obtained in a trial of Ad26.COV2.S vaccine versus placebo. The receptors here all came from a person aged 18 to 65 who received the Ad26.COV2.S COVID-19 vaccine or a placebo.

This clone has more than one count but fewer than ten. V is TRBV11-3 and J is TRBJ2-5; TRBD2 aligns across 7 bases. V lost 6 bases to trimming and J lost 3 bases; unmatched junction nucleotides: 7. CDR1 is SGHNT and CDR2 is YENEEA in the germline V gene. This CDR3 has 14 residues. CDR3 coding DNA: TGTGCCAGCAGTCATTGGCGGGGGAAAGAGACCCAGTACTTC. Amino acid sequence: CASSHWRGKETQYF.

The chain employs TRBV6-5 and TRBJ1-5; the match to TRBD1 covers 7 bases. Germline CDR1 MNHEY, CDR2 SVGAGI. V lost 5 bases to trimming and J lost 6 bases; unmatched junction nucleotides: 10. The CDR3 runs to 15 residues. The CDR3: CASSTQGGGVQPQHF. The CDR3 DNA follows: TGTGCCAGCAGTACCCAAGGGGGCGGGGTTCAGCCCCAGCATTTT.

J is TRBJ2-5 and V is TRBV12-3 or TRBV12-4; D is uncertain. The CDR3 loop spans 12 amino acids. Between the trimmed V and J ends, which lost 8 bases and 5 bases, there was a span of 12 bases. CDR3 bases: TGTGCCAGCGGCCACCACCCGGAGACCCAGTACTTC. Residues: CASGHHPETQYF.

J is TRBJ2-5 and V is TRBV11-3; D is ambiguous. Germline V gives CDR1 SGHNT, CDR2 YENEEA. This CDR3 spans 18 amino acids. V was pared by 0 bases and J by 0 bases, with 17 bases between. The DNA of the CDR3 is TGTGCCAGCAGCTTAGAACGGAGTTGGCAGATAAACCAAGAGACCCAGTACTTC. This encodes CASSLERSWQINQETQYF. The full variable domain, rest sourced from reference TRBV11-3 and TRBJ2-5, is EAGVVQSPRYKIIEKKQPVAFWCNPISGHNTLYWYLQNLGQGPELLIRYENEEAVDDSQLPKDRFSAERLKGVDSTLKIQPAELGDSAVYLCASSLERSWQINQETQYFGPGTRLLVL.